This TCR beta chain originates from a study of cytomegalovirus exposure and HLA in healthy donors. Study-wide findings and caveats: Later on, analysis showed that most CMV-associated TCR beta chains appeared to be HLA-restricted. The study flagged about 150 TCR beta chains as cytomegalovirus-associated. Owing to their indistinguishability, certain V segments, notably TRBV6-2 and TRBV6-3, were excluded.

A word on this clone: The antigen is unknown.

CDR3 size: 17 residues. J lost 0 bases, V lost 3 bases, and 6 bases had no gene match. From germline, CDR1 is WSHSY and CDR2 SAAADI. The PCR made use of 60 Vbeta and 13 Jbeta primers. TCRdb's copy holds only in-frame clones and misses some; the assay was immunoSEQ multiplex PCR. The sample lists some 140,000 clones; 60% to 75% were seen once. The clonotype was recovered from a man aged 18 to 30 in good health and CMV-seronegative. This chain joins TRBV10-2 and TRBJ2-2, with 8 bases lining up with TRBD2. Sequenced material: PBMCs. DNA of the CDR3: TGCGCCAGCAGTGAACCGGGACTAGGATCGAACACCGGGGAGCTGTTTTTT. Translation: CASSEPGLGSNTGELFF.